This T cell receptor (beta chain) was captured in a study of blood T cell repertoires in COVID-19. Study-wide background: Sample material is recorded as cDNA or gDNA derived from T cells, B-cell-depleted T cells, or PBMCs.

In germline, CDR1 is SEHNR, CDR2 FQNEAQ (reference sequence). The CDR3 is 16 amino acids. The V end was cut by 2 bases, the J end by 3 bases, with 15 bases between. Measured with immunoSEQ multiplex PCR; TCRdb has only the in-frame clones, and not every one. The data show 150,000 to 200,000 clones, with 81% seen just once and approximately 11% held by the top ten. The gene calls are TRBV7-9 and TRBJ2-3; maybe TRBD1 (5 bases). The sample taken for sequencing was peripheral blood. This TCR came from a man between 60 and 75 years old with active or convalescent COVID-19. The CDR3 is CASSLSLQGWTDTQYF. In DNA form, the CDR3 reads TGTGCCAGCAGCTTATCGTTGCAGGGTTGGACAGATACGCAGTATTTT.